This TCR beta chain comes out of a study of blood T cell repertoires in COVID-19. Turning to the study itself: Sources were T cells, B-cell-depleted T cells, or PBMCs; the material itself was cDNA or gDNA.

Germline V gene data show CDR1 as SGHVS and CDR2 as FNYEAQ. The CDR3 consists of 16 residues. The ends lost 2 bases at V and 8 bases at J; junction bases unmatched: 12. Only in-frame clones appear in the TCRdb table, and some are missing; sequencing was by immunoSEQ multiplex PCR. The sample has 250,000 to 300,000 clones; 70% to 90% are singletons. Material for sequencing was peripheral blood. The sequence was collected from a woman aged 25 to 39 with acute or convalescent COVID-19. The chain links TRBV7-6 to TRBJ2-1; 7 bases map to TRBD2. In DNA form, the CDR3 reads TGTGCCAGCAGCTTACGAGATAGGGTGGGAGGGGATGAGCAGTTCTTC. This gives the protein CASSLRDRVGGDEQFF.